This TCR beta chain is drawn from a study of T-cell memory formation after mild COVID-19. Study summary: TCR clusters were mostly donor specific. Study-level findings and limits: The main location of contracting CD4+ clones was CM and EM, and that of contracting CD8+ clones was EMRA. Prior to infection, memory already included some responding clones, suggesting cross-reactive memory joined. Clones contracting day 15 to 85 were balanced CD4/CD8; later expanders leaned CD4+.

This clonotype was found a few times. The antigen remains undetermined. With 6 bases removed from V and 0 bases from J, the gap between germline ends came to 12 bases. Germline V CDR1 and CDR2: DFQATT, SNEGSKA (reference sequence). This CDR3 is built from 13 residues. Each CDR3 protein is one row after TCRdb ran MiXCR on the 5' RACE reads. Here the sample spans 560,000 or so distinct CDR3 sequences, 17% being singletons. The chain links TRBV20-1 to TRBJ2-7; D possibly uses TRBD1 or TRBD2 (5 bases each). This TCR was recovered from an adult woman who had mild COVID-19 (a few samples of this study predate the infection). Cell type and time point are not known. Material for sequencing was PBMCs or a T cell subset sorted from them (not recorded which). As DNA, the CDR3 is TGCAGTGCCCCCGGGACGCTCTCCTACGAGCAGTACTTC. Residues: CSAPGTLSYEQYF.